What follows are 28 T cell receptor beta chains derived from one specimen sequenced in a study of kidney transplant recipient with SARS-CoV-2 infection (dated by TCRdb to the early 2020s). Read against the paper, the sample's time point label means: pre-pandemic baseline sample and day 111 after first positive SARS-CoV-2 test. This sample was sequenced with an Illumina MiSeq. In-frame beta chains were kept once TCRdb had trimmed the public reads at Q25 with fastp and called clones with MiXCR. Each record represents a unique CDR3 protein, reported with the most common genes and DNA among its rows. The sample has approximately 240,000 distinct CDR3 sequences on record, about 28% of them singletons. Jointly, the top ten make up roughly 7% of the sample. Sequenced here: a blood sample, sampled at baseline and on roughly day 120 from a kidney transplant recipient. Receptors were obtained from a male patient younger than 45 who had COVID-19 and was a kidney transplant recipient. Donor T cells from the graft may be present among the T cells after a transplant.

V gene TRBV10-1 combines with J gene TRBJ1-2; D is unresolved. This CDR3 has 17 residues. Germline V CDR1 and CDR2: WNHNN, SYGVQD (reference sequence). Deletions cut 5 bases from V and 4 bases from J, with 23 bases between. In DNA, the CDR3 is TGCGCCAGCAGTAAGCATGTAAGATCGCGAAAGACCTATGGCTACACCTTC. Protein: CASSKHVRSRKTYGYTF.

This clonotype has just a few counts. The V and J genes are TRBV5-4 and TRBJ1-2, with no clear D. Germline V gene lookup returns CDR1 SGHNT and CDR2 YYREEE (reference sequence). V was cut by 7 bases and J by 4 bases, with 23 bases left in between. The length of the CDR3 is 16 residues. As DNA, the CDR3 is TGTGCCAGCTCTGCTACCGTACCAGGAAAGACCTATGGCTACACCTTC. It encodes CASSATVPGKTYGYTF.

This clonotype turned up a few times. The chain employs TRBV11-3 and TRBJ1-2, with no clear D. V was pared by 4 bases and J by 4 bases, with 22 bases between. CDR1 and CDR2 from the germline V gene are SGHNT and YENEEA. The CDR3 is 17 amino acids. The CDR3 nucleotides read TGTGCCAGCAGCTCACCGCCCGATCTCGGAAAGACCTATGGCTACACCTTC. Translating it yields CASSSPPDLGKTYGYTF.

This clonotype was picked up a small number of times. The chain joins TRBV28 to TRBJ2-1; the D gene could be TRBD1 or TRBD2 (5 bases each). Trimming left V 3 bases short and J 7 bases short, with 19 bases between. The CDR3 is 16 residues long. Germline V gives CDR1 MDHEN, CDR2 SYDVKM. As DNA, the CDR3 is TGTGCCAGCAGTTTGAACCGGGACCTCCTCGGGAATGAGCAGTTCTTC. This gives the protein CASSLNRDLLGNEQFF.

There are a few counts of this clonotype. The chain has TRBV18 and TRBJ1-1; TRBD1 matches at 12 bases. The CDR3 sequence is 15 residues long. The J segment lost 4 bases and the V segment lost 2 bases, leaving 2 bases of the junction unmatched. In germline, CDR1 is KGHSH, CDR2 LQKENI. CDR3 coding DNA: TGTGCCAGCTCACCAGGGACAGGGGGCGTCACTGAAGCTTTCTTT. This codes for CASSPGTGGVTEAFF.

For this clonotype: A read error is possible here, since a much larger clone lies one base away. V is TRBV18 and J is TRBJ2-7; 8 positions match TRBD1. The CDR3 is 14 residues long. Germline V gene lookup returns CDR1 KGHSH and CDR2 LQKENI. The DNA for the CDR3 is TGTGCCAGCCCACCAGGGACAGGATACAACGAGCAGTACTTC. It codes for CASPPGTGYNEQYF.

This clonotype was counted at least ten times. CDR3 sequence reads: CASASRSVRKTYGYTF. CDR3 bases: TGCGCCAGCGCCTCCAGATCGGTTCGAAAGACCTATGGCTACACCTTC. This chain links TRBV5-1 with TRBJ1-2, with D unresolved. Germline lookup yields CDR1 SGHRS and CDR2 YFSETQ. The V end was cut by 7 bases, the J end by 4 bases, with 23 bases between. The CDR3 spans 16 residues.

This chain links TRBV18 with TRBJ2-3, with 8 bases fitting TRBD2. V was pared by 3 bases and J by 6 bases, with 8 bases of the junction left unmatched. The CDR3 sequence is 15 residues long. Germline loops: CDR1 KGHSH, CDR2 LQKENI. The CDR3: CASSPGSGRRDTQYF. CDR3 DNA: TGTGCCAGCTCACCCGGAAGCGGGAGACGGGATACGCAGTATTTT.

On this clonotype itself: A much larger clone differs from this one at a single base, so this may be a read error. This chain connects TRBV24-1 to TRBJ2-7; D is ambiguous. CDR3 length: 13 residues. Germline CDR1 is KGHDR and CDR2 is SFDVKD. The germline V and J ends were trimmed by 6 bases and 4 bases, with 12 bases remaining between them. The CDR3 DNA is TGTGCCACCAGTCCTTCCCTAGTATACGAGCAGTACTTC. It translates to CATSPSLVYEQYF.

About this clonotype itself: A much larger clonotype is one base distant, so this may be a read error. The rearrangement uses TRBV20-1 and TRBJ1-6, with D maybe TRBD1 (6 bases). The CDR3 loop spans 15 amino acids. Germline CDR1 and CDR2: DFQATT and SNEGSKA (reference sequence). The DNA of the CDR3 is TGCAGCCCCTACCCGGGGGGGCATGCATTGTCACCCCTCCACTTT. Amino acid sequence: CSPYPGGHALSPLHF.

Regarding this clonotype: A read error may produce the germline difference seen at one junction end. Here the CDR3 reads CNARDPQGKDNEQFF. The CDR3 bases are TGCAATGCTAGAGATCCCCAGGGGAAGGACAATGAGCAGTTCTTC. The chain employs TRBV20-1 and TRBJ2-1; D is possibly TRBD1 (6 bases). CDR1 and CDR2 from the germline V gene are DFQATT and SNEGSKA (reference sequence). The CDR3 spans 15 residues.

In this sample, this clonotype turned up many times. V gene TRBV14 combines with J gene TRBJ1-2, with 7 bases identical to TRBD1. The germline V gene has CDR1 SGHDN and CDR2 FVKESK. The CDR3 has 13 residues. Trimming at V came to 3 bases and at J to 7 bases, leaving 5 bases not matched to a gene. The CDR3 region is CASSQRQGGGYTF. For the CDR3, the DNA is TGTGCCAGCAGCCAGCGACAGGGTGGTGGCTACACCTTC.

In this sample, this clonotype turned up many times. The genes are TRBV3-1 and TRBJ1-1; D unclear. This CDR3 has 17 residues. CDR1 LGHDT and CDR2 YNNKEL come from the germline V gene (reference sequence). V gave up 4 bases and J gave up 4 bases, with 22 bases separating them. The CDR3 protein is CASSLFIPISIRTEAFF. The CDR3 nucleotides read TGTGCCAGCAGCCTTTTTATTCCCATTTCAATTCGCACTGAAGCTTTCTTT.

J is TRBJ1-1 and V is TRBV4-2; D might be TRBD1 (5 bases). The CDR3 is made up of 13 amino acids. The germline gives CDR1 LGHNA, CDR2 YNFKEQ. Trimming stripped 1 base from V and 8 bases from J, with 11 bases between. Here the CDR3 reads CASSQAQGVEAFF. In nucleotides, the CDR3 is TGTGCCAGCAGCCAAGCTCAAGGGGTAGAAGCTTTCTTT.

This clonotype was seen at least ten times. This rearrangement joins TRBV30 to TRBJ1-2; D gene ambiguous. This CDR3 spans 16 amino acids. The V and J ends lost 5 bases and 4 bases respectively, with 23 bases between them. Germline lookup yields CDR1 GTSNPN and CDR2 SVGIG (reference sequence). The CDR3 DNA reads as TGTGCCTGGGCCAGTGCGCGTTATAGAAAGACCTATGGCTACACCTTC. It yields the protein CAWASARYRKTYGYTF.

This clonotype came up a few times. The chain recombines TRBV9 with TRBJ2-3; a weak D match, TRBD2 (6 bases). V lost 4 bases, J lost 2 bases, and 23 bases lay in between. This CDR3 has 18 amino acids. Germline V gene data show CDR1 as SGDLS and CDR2 as YYNGEE. The CDR3 DNA follows: TGTGCCAGCAGCCCATATAGCGGCAGTTTAGAGAACACAGATACGCAGTATTTT. Residues: CASSPYSGSLENTDTQYF.

The table lists this clonotype with many counts. The chain combines TRBV5-3 with TRBJ1-2; D is ambiguous. TRBV5-3 is reported as an ORF; its role is uncertain. The V end lost 7 bases, the J end lost 4 bases, and 23 bases lay between the germline ends. This CDR3 has 16 residues. The CDR3 sequence is CARQKKVVRKTYGYTF. Written as DNA, the CDR3 is TGTGCCAGACAGAAAAAAGTGGTGAGAAAGACCTATGGCTACACCTTC.

With respect to this clonotype: A much larger clone is a single base away; this may be a read error. The gene calls are TRBV3-1 and TRBJ1-1, with D hard to call. The CDR3 extends over 17 amino acids. With 5 bases removed from V and 7 bases from J, the gap between germline ends came to 26 bases. Germline lookup yields CDR1 LGHDT and CDR2 YNNKEL (reference sequence). CDR3 sequence: CASSCDSPISIRIEAFF. The CDR3 region has the DNA TGTGCCAGCAGCTGCGATAGTCCCATTTCAATTCGCATTGAAGCTTTCTTT.

Concerning this clonotype itself: Possible read error: a much larger clone is one base away. The chain combines TRBV10-1 with TRBJ2-1, with 10 bases matching TRBD2. CDR1 and CDR2 (germline): WNHNN, SYGVQD (reference sequence). This CDR3 comprises 17 residues. The CDR3 loop reads CASSESLAGVGYNKQFF. CDR3 bases: TGCGCCAGCAGTGAGAGCCTAGCGGGAGTTGGCTACAATAAGCAGTTCTTC.

Comment on this clonotype: This is likely a read error, given that the CDR3 carries no conserved phenylalanine or tryptophan at its end. The limits of the CDR3 on the DNA are not certain, so only TCRdb's listed CDR3 is given. The chain uses TRBV6-5 and TRBJ1-1; TRBD1, the D gene given by the table, was not confirmed from the DNA. The CDR3 is made up of 13 amino acids, end residues included. Per the germline V gene, CDR1 is MNHEY and CDR2 is SVGAGI. This chain's CDR3 is CASIQQGATEAVC.

This clonotype was observed many times. The rearrangement uses TRBV7-6 and TRBJ2-7, with D possibly being TRBD2 (5 bases). V lost 5 bases, J lost 7 bases, and 21 bases lay in between. Looked up from germline, CDR1 is SGHVS and CDR2 is FNYEAQ. This CDR3 has 15 amino acids. The CDR3 spells CASSPSGRGTGEQYF. DNA for the CDR3: TGTGCCAGCAGCCCGAGCGGCCGAGGAACGGGAGAGCAGTACTTC.

Concerning this clonotype itself: A much larger clone sits a single nucleotide away, making a read error possible. The chain is built from TRBV3-1 and TRBJ2-2, with 7 bases lining up with TRBD2. The V segment lost 2 bases and the J segment 0 bases; nucleotides outside the gene matches: 6. From germline, CDR1 is LGHDT and CDR2 YNNKEL (reference sequence). This CDR3 is built from 17 residues. DNA of the CDR3: TGTGCCAGCAGCCAAAGGTCTACTAGCGCGAACACCGGGGAGCTGTTTTTT. It translates to CASSQRSTSANTGELFF.

This clonotype was seen repeatedly, ten times or more. The V call is TRBV20-1, the J call TRBJ2-7, with TRBD1 as a possible D gene (6 bases). The germline CDR1 and CDR2 sequences are DFQATT and SNEGSKA (reference sequence). V dropped 0 bases and J dropped 1 base, with 13 bases sitting between them. This CDR3 comprises 15 residues. The CDR3 DNA reads TGCAGTGCTAGAGATCCAGAGACAGGATCCTACGAGCAGTACTTC. It yields the protein CSARDPETGSYEQYF.

Concerning this clonotype: The junction departs from the called germline gene at one end, perhaps through a read error. The chain carries TRBV11-3 and TRBJ1-3; no clear D gene. CDR1 and CDR2 (germline): SGHNT, YENEEA. This CDR3 has 16 residues. CDR3 DNA: TGTGTCAGCAGCTTAGCTGGAAGGATTTCTGGAAACACCATATATTTT. It translates to CVSSLAGRISGNTIYF. Together with reference TRBV11-3 and TRBJ1-3, the CDR3 gives the full variable domain: EAGVVQSPRYKIIEKKQPVAFWCNPISGHNTLYWYLQNLGQGPELLIRYENEEAVDDSQLPKDRFSAERLKGVDSTLKIQPAELGDSAVYLCVSSLAGRISGNTIYFGEGSWLTVV.

In this sample, this clonotype turned up a few times. The chain combines TRBV5-1 with TRBJ2-5; the D gene is possibly TRBD1 (5 bases). CDR3 length: 14 amino acids. CDR1 and CDR2 (germline): SGHRS, YFSETQ. The V end was cut by 0 bases, the J end by 4 bases, with 10 bases between. The CDR3 here is CASSLDAQAETQYF. For the CDR3, the DNA is TGCGCCAGCAGCTTGGATGCACAGGCAGAGACCCAGTACTTC.

This clonotype was found many times. The chain couples TRBV12-3 or TRBV12-4 to TRBJ2-2; 7 nucleotides match TRBD2. The CDR3 covers 17 residues. V was clipped by 6 bases and J by 0 bases; unmatched bases: 10. CDR3 region: CASSPGRGNANTGELFF. In DNA form, the CDR3 reads TGTGCCAGCAGCCCAGGGAGGGGAAACGCGAACACCGGGGAGCTGTTTTTT.

This clonotype came up many times. The J gene is TRBJ1-2, the V gene TRBV12-5; D might be TRBD1 (5 bases). Germline V gene lookup returns CDR1 LGHNT and CDR2 FRNRAP. The V and J ends lost 5 bases and 4 bases respectively, with 23 bases between them. The CDR3 sequence is 17 residues long. CDR3 DNA: TGTGCTAGTGGTCGAATTTCTTTGCAGGGAAAGACCTATGGCTACACCTTC. Translated: CASGRISLQGKTYGYTF.

The table lists this clonotype with a few counts. The V call is TRBV4-1, the J call TRBJ2-1; 11 nucleotides align to TRBD1. Germline trimming cut 1 base from V and 7 bases from J; bases unmatched to any gene: 6. This CDR3 contains 16 residues. Germline CDR1 MGHRA, CDR2 YSYEKL. The CDR3 nucleotides read TGCGCCAGCAGCCAAGTGGGGACAGGGGGATTTAATGAGCAGTTCTTC. As protein: CASSQVGTGGFNEQFF.